Included here is one T cell receptor (beta chain) sequence, with context. This sample was included in a study of blood T cell repertoires in COVID-19. Study summary: The United States, Italy and Spain supplied acute and convalescent COVID-19 samples. The analysed material was cDNA or gDNA that came from T cells, B-cell-depleted T cells, or PBMCs.

After removal of 2 bases from V and 4 bases from J, the junction contained 5 bases not matched to a gene. Germline values: CDR1 LNHDA, CDR2 SQIVND (reference sequence). This CDR3 comprises 15 residues. As originally analysed: Reference gene primer amplification yielded estimated nucleated cell counts. Profiled with immunoSEQ multiplex PCR; TCRdb holds only in-frame clones, not every one. Clone size and the V and J calls come from that table; the DNA yielded D and trimming. This sample has fewer than 65,000 clones, with 85% to 95% found just once. The sequence came from a man in his fifties with acute or convalescent COVID-19. The genes are TRBV19 and TRBJ1-1, with TRBD1 matching over 9 bases. The sequencing input was peripheral blood. The CDR3 is CASSIQDRGGTEAFF. Written as DNA, the CDR3 is TGTGCCAGTAGTATACAAGACAGGGGGGGCACTGAAGCTTTCTTT.